These 2 T cell receptor beta chains were sequenced from one sample in a study of human versus mouse CDR3 diversity and MHC coevolution. Here immunoSEQ multiplex PCR was the method, and the copy in TCRdb shows in-frame clones only, minus some. The sample includes 86,000 or so clones, around 95% of them seen just once. The sequenced material came from naive CD4+ T cells from blood. The subset was: CD45RO-negative CD62L-positive naive CD4 T cells. The receptors come from a person aged 25 to 69 in good health.

This chain joins TRBV6-6 and TRBJ1-1; D uncertain. CDR1 and CDR2 (germline): MNHNY, SVGAGI (reference sequence). This CDR3 is built from 15 residues. Trimming removed 5 bases at V and 5 bases at J, with 18 bases between. The CDR3 nucleotides read TGTGCCAGCAGTCAAAGACACCCGATCCAGACTGAAGCTTTCTTT. It yields the protein CASSQRHPIQTEAFF.

The rearrangement links TRBV7-2 to TRBJ2-5; TRBD1 matches 7 bases. V lost 4 bases to trimming and J lost 6 bases; unmatched junction nucleotides: 8. CDR1 SGHTA and CDR2 FQGNSA come from the germline V gene. The CDR3 length is 14 residues. The CDR3 region has the DNA TGTGCCAGCAGCTCCGAGGGGGCAGGAAAGACCCAGTACTTC. Its translation: CASSSEGAGKTQYF.